The next 23 T cell receptor beta chains were all read from a single sample in a study of cytomegalovirus exposure and HLA in healthy donors. The PCR ran on 60 Vbeta and 13 Jbeta primers. Repertoires were generated with immunoSEQ multiplex PCR, while TCRdb's copy carries only in-frame clones and drops some. This sample has 100,000 to 150,000 clones, with about two thirds found just once. Material for sequencing was PBMCs. The receptor source for this set is a man younger than 40 in good health and CMV-seronegative.

The V call is TRBV13, the J call TRBJ2-1, with TRBD2 matching 10 bases. Trimming at V came to 2 bases and at J to 7 bases, leaving 17 bases not matched to a gene. The germline gives CDR1 PRHDT, CDR2 FYEKMQ (reference sequence). The CDR3 extends over 19 amino acids. CDR3 DNA: TGTGCCAGCAGCTTAATAACCCGGGCGAAGCGGGGGGGAGAGAATGAGCAGTTCTTC. It codes for CASSLITRAKRGGENEQFF.

The rearrangement uses TRBV28 and TRBJ2-5; D might be TRBD1 (5 bases). The CDR3 extends over 14 amino acids. Germline V gene data show CDR1 as MDHEN and CDR2 as SYDVKM. The germline V and J ends were trimmed by 6 bases and 5 bases, with 16 bases remaining between them. CDR3 DNA: TGTGCCAGCAGCCTGGGGTGGGGCAGGGAGACCCAGTACTTC. It translates to CASSLGWGRETQYF.

The chain combines TRBV5-7 with TRBJ2-1; no definite D call. TRBV5-7 carries the ORF label, with uncertain function. The CDR3 loop spans 11 amino acids. The V end lost 7 bases, the J end lost 10 bases, and 12 bases lay between the germline ends. Written as DNA, the CDR3 is TGTGCCAGCTCCCCTTTTGAGGAGCAGTTCTTC. Protein: CASSPFEEQFF.

CDR3 region: CSVERDRNTEAFF. The CDR3 coding sequence is TGCAGCGTAGAACGGGACAGGAACACTGAAGCTTTCTTT. This rearrangement joins TRBV29-1 to TRBJ1-1; 7 nucleotides agree with TRBD1. V trimming: 6 bases; J trimming: 1 base; junction bases outside the gene matches: 5. Germline V lookup: CDR1 SQVTM, CDR2 ANQGSEA. This CDR3 has 13 residues.

The gene calls are TRBV5-5 and TRBJ1-6; weak D call: TRBD1 (5 bases). The V end was cut by 0 bases, the J end by 2 bases, with 12 bases between. The CDR3 contains 17 residues. Germline V gene sequence: CDR1 SGHKS, CDR2 YYEKEE (reference sequence). The CDR3 region is CASSLGRTGPYNSPLHF. In DNA, the CDR3 is TGTGCCAGCAGCTTGGGTCGTACAGGCCCCTATAATTCACCCCTCCACTTT.

The chain joins TRBV5-4 to TRBJ2-1, with 8 nucleotides matching TRBD2. CDR1 and CDR2 from the germline V gene are SGHNT and YYREEE (reference sequence). Trimming cost V 3 bases and J 12 bases; bases outside gene matches: 8. There are 13 residues in the CDR3. Written as DNA, the CDR3 is TGTGCCAGCAGCTCGGGGGGGAGTTTGTCGCAGTTCTTC. The encoded protein is CASSSGGSLSQFF.

The CDR3 DNA reads as TGCGCCAGCAGTCCACCTAGACAGATAAACACCGGGGAGCTGTTTTTT. Its translation: CASSPPRQINTGELFF. The rearrangement uses TRBV23-1 and TRBJ2-2; D is possibly TRBD1 (5 bases). TRBV23-1 is an open reading frame, and its role is uncertain. V was trimmed by 4 bases and J by 2 bases, leaving 14 bases between them. The CDR3 spans 16 residues.

The chain recombines TRBV19 with TRBJ2-1; 8 positions match TRBD1. The CDR3 runs 16 residues. Germline trimming cut 5 bases from V and 10 bases from J; bases unmatched to any gene: 16. Germline V CDR1 and CDR2: LNHDA, SQIVND (reference sequence). CDR3 residues: CASSVGRTGRRWEQFF. The CDR3 DNA sequence: TGTGCCAGTAGTGTGGGGAGGACAGGGCGAAGATGGGAGCAGTTCTTC.

For the CDR3, the DNA is TGTGCCAGCAGCTTCGCCGGGACAGGGGCATTTGGCTACACCTTC. Its translation: CASSFAGTGAFGYTF. The chain links TRBV7-9 to TRBJ1-2; 10 positions match TRBD1. V dropped 3 bases and J dropped 7; count of bases not matched to a gene: 8. The CDR3 extends over 15 amino acids. Germline CDR1 and CDR2: SEHNR and FQNEAQ (reference sequence).

The V call is TRBV5-4, the J call TRBJ2-1; TRBD1 is a possible D gene (6 bases). V lost 4 bases, J lost 2 bases, and 16 bases lay in between. Germline V gene sequence: CDR1 SGHNT, CDR2 YYREEE (reference sequence). The CDR3 has 16 amino acids. DNA for the CDR3: TGTGCCAGCAGCCCGGCCCCAGGGGCTACCTACAATGAGCAGTTCTTC. Translated: CASSPAPGATYNEQFF.

This clone turned up a few times. The V and J genes are TRBV13 and TRBJ2-5, with TRBD2 matching over 12 bases. Near its end, the DNA agrees better with TRBJ2-7, so the J call may be wrong. This CDR3 region has 16 residues. Per germline, CDR1 PRHDT and CDR2 FYEKMQ (reference sequence). The CDR3 DNA is TGTGCCAGCAGCTTAGTGTCTAGCGGGGGGGGATACGAGCAGTACTTC. It codes for CASSLVSSGGGYEQYF.

The chain has TRBV10-3 and TRBJ1-5; weak D call: TRBD1 (5 bases). Germline values: CDR1 ENHRY, CDR2 SYGVKD. V was pared by 4 bases and J by 4 bases, with 8 bases between. The CDR3 extends over 13 amino acids. The chain's CDR3 is CAISADSNQPQHF. The CDR3 region has the DNA TGTGCCATCAGTGCAGACAGTAATCAGCCCCAGCATTTT.

The chain uses TRBV5-6 and TRBJ2-2, with 14 bases that match TRBD2. V lost 4 bases and J lost 6; bases outside the gene matches: 5. Germline V gene lookup returns CDR1 SGHDT and CDR2 YYEEEE. The CDR3 extends over 16 amino acids. This CDR3 reads CASSAPGLAGAGELFF. For the CDR3, the DNA is TGTGCCAGCAGCGCCCCGGGACTAGCGGGGGCCGGGGAGCTGTTTTTT.

This clone has only a few counts. This sample includes further DNA sequences coding for the same CDR3. The rearrangement uses TRBV5-4 and TRBJ2-5; a weak D match, TRBD1 (5 bases). Germline assignment: CDR1 SGHNT and CDR2 YYREEE (reference sequence). CDR3 size: 14 residues. V was pared by 1 base and J by 2 bases, with 9 bases between. CDR3 protein: CASSLRQGQETQYF. The CDR3 nucleotides read TGTGCCAGCAGCTTGAGGCAGGGTCAAGAGACCCAGTACTTC.

The V and J genes are TRBV5-1 and TRBJ2-2; 10 bases map to TRBD2. V trimming: 4 bases; J trimming: 4 bases; junction bases outside the gene matches: 7. This CDR3 has 16 amino acids. Germline CDR1 reads SGHRS; CDR2 reads YFSETQ. This chain's CDR3 is CASSDVLAGFTGELFF. CDR3 nucleotide sequence: TGCGCCAGCAGCGACGTACTAGCGGGGTTCACCGGGGAGCTGTTTTTT.

The genes are TRBV18 and TRBJ2-7; 9 positions agree with TRBD2. The germline V gene has CDR1 KGHSH and CDR2 LQKENI. V was clipped by 2 bases and J by 3 bases; unmatched bases: 5. This CDR3 is built from 15 residues. CDR3 residues: CASSPGGGGNYEQYF. The CDR3 DNA is TGTGCCAGCTCACCAGGCGGGGGGGGAAACTACGAGCAGTACTTC. Looking up the rest from reference TRBV18 and TRBJ2-7 gives the full variable domain: NAGVMQNPRHLVRRRGQEARLRCSPMKGHSHVYWYRQLPEEGLKFMVYLQKENIIDESGMPKERFSAEFPKEGPSILRIQQVVRGDSAAYFCASSPGGGGNYEQYFGPGTRLTVT.

Concerning this clone itself: This CDR3 is also generated by other DNA sequences in the sample. The V call is TRBV6-1, the J call TRBJ2-7, with a tentative D call TRBD2 (6 bases). There are 16 residues in the CDR3. Germline CDR1 is MNHNS and CDR2 is SASEGT. Trimming cost V 2 bases and J 6 bases, with 20 bases left between them. This CDR3 reads CASSERHQGGLPEQYF. The CDR3 region has the DNA TGTGCCAGCAGTGAAAGACATCAGGGAGGACTACCCGAGCAGTACTTC.

Only a few counts were recorded for this clone. The chain uses TRBV5-1 and TRBJ1-2, with 7 bases fitting TRBD1. This CDR3 is 14 amino acids long. V was clipped by 2 bases and J by 4 bases; unmatched bases: 5. The germline V gene has CDR1 SGHRS and CDR2 YFSETQ. CDR3 sequence (DNA): TGCGCCAGCAGCTTTGGAGCAGGGGGCTATGGCTACACCTTC. It specifies CASSFGAGGYGYTF.

The chain is built from TRBV19 and TRBJ2-7, with 7 bases identical to TRBD1. The length of the CDR3 is 15 residues. V trimming: 6 bases; J trimming: 6 bases; junction bases outside the gene matches: 14. In germline, CDR1 is LNHDA, CDR2 SQIVND (reference sequence). The CDR3 region is CASRTHGGQDFEQYF. The CDR3 nucleotides are TGTGCCAGTAGAACCCACGGAGGACAGGATTTCGAGCAGTACTTC. The full variable domain, with the rest looked up from reference TRBV19 and TRBJ2-7, is DGGITQSPKYLFRKEGQNVTLSCEQNLNHDAMYWYRQDPGQGLRLIYYSQIVNDFQKGDIAEGYSVSREKKESFPLTVTSAQKNPTAFYLCASRTHGGQDFEQYFGPGTRLTVT.

This clone showed up just a few times. The chain links TRBV6-5 to TRBJ2-7; TRBD2 aligns across 10 bases. The CDR3 runs 15 residues. Germline V lookup: CDR1 MNHEY, CDR2 SVGAGI. Unmatched junction bases numbered 5, after V lost 6 bases and J lost 0 bases. This CDR3 reads CASRSLAGDSYEQYF. CDR3 in DNA: TGTGCCAGCAGATCCCTAGCGGGGGACTCCTACGAGCAGTACTTC.

The V call is TRBV6-5, the J call TRBJ2-7; no reliable D call. Between the trimmed V and J ends, which lost 5 bases and 0 bases, there was a span of 14 bases. Germline CDR1 is MNHEY and CDR2 is SVGAGI. This CDR3 contains 15 residues. CDR3 DNA: TGTGCCAGCAGTCAAACCGGGTCGGGCTCCTACGAGCAGTACTTC. Its protein is CASSQTGSGSYEQYF.

J is TRBJ2-7 and V is TRBV7-6; 10 bases line up with TRBD1. The germline CDR1 and CDR2 sequences are SGHVS and FNYEAQ. V lost 5 bases, J lost 3 bases, and 4 bases stayed unmatched. The CDR3 totals 14 residues. CDR3 region: CASSPGQGIYEQYF. The CDR3 DNA reads as TGTGCCAGCAGCCCGGGACAGGGGATCTACGAGCAGTACTTC.

Only a few counts were recorded for this clone. The V and J genes are TRBV6-6 and TRBJ1-1; D remains ambiguous. Trimming pared 8 bases from V and 1 base from J, leaving 5 bases between. The germline V gene has CDR1 MNHNY and CDR2 SVGAGI (reference sequence). There are 11 residues in the CDR3. In DNA form, the CDR3 reads TGTGCCAGCTCTCGGAACACTGAAGCTTTCTTT. It encodes CASSRNTEAFF.